This TCR beta chain was sequenced for a study of T-cell reconstitution after alpha-beta-depleted transplantation in children. CDR3 length: 16 amino acids. Germline values: CDR1 SEHNR, CDR2 FQNEAQ (reference sequence). V shed 2 bases, J shed 1 base, and the junction held 4 bases outside the gene matches. As it was prepared, the TCRbeta library received unique molecular identifiers. TCRdb ran MiXCR on the PCR reads and lists one entry per CDR3 protein. Of approximately 490,000 distinct CDR3 sequences in the sample, under 15% were seen once. The rearrangement joins TRBV7-9 to TRBJ2-3; TRBD2 aligns across 9 bases. The TCR was taken from a human donor who donated a stem cell graft to a child with combined immunodeficiency. The sequences come from PBMCs from the stem cell graft donor, collected from the stem cell graft. The CDR3 DNA follows: TGTGCCAGCAGCTTACTAGCGGGACGAGGCACAGATACGCAGTATTTT. It codes for CASSLLAGRGTDTQYF.